These 23 T cell receptor beta chains came from one sample sequenced in a study of T cells after yellow fever vaccination. TCRdb re-called the 5' RACE reads with MiXCR, one entry per CDR3 protein. The sample records 450,000 to 600,000 distinct CDR3 sequences, roughly 14% being singletons. Sequencing used PBMCs, obtained on the day of the yellow fever booster vaccination. These receptors were obtained from a man aged 25-40 years who received the YFV17D yellow fever vaccine.

The chain combines TRBV15 with TRBJ2-7; 12 bases agree with TRBD2. The junction had 15 bases not matched to a gene; V was cut back by 0 bases and J by 6 bases. The length of the CDR3 is 19 residues. Germline CDR1 reads LNHNV; CDR2 reads YYDKDF (reference sequence). CDR3 amino acids: CATSRDPGLRLAGVPEQYF. The CDR3 DNA reads as TGTGCCACCAGCAGAGATCCTGGACTCAGACTAGCGGGAGTCCCCGAGCAGTACTTC.

Only a few counts were recorded for this clonotype. This rearrangement joins TRBV5-1 to TRBJ2-7; 9 bases fit TRBD1. Germline values: CDR1 SGHRS, CDR2 YFSETQ. The CDR3 has 12 amino acids. V shed 4 bases and J 8 bases; nucleotides not matched to a gene: 4. The CDR3 region has the DNA TGCGCCAGCAGCCTGGGGACAGGGCAGCAGTACTTC. Encoded protein: CASSLGTGQQYF.

This clonotype was seen only a few times. The chain is built from TRBV7-3 and TRBJ2-5; 9 bases map to TRBD2. Per the germline V gene, CDR1 is SGHTA and CDR2 is FQGTGA. This CDR3 has 15 residues. Trimming removed 4 bases from V and 2 bases from J; junction bases left unmatched: 5. CDR3 sequence: CASSSAGGFQETQYF. The CDR3 coding sequence is TGTGCCAGCAGCTCAGCGGGAGGTTTTCAAGAGACCCAGTACTTC.

The genes are TRBV6-2 or TRBV6-3 and TRBJ2-1; 8 nucleotides match TRBD2. Germline CDR1 and CDR2: MNHEY and SVGEGT. The ends lost 6 bases at V and 4 bases at J; junction bases unmatched: 8. The CDR3 length is 15 residues. For the CDR3, the DNA is TGTGCCAGCAGAAAAAGCGGGAGTTTTTACAATGAGCAGTTCTTC. Its protein is CASRKSGSFYNEQFF.

The chain recombines TRBV27 with TRBJ2-3; 7 positions match TRBD2. Per germline, CDR1 MNHEY and CDR2 SMNVEV (reference sequence). The ends lost 6 bases at V and 4 bases at J; junction bases unmatched: 4. The CDR3 has 13 residues. CDR3 in DNA: TGTGCCAGCAGGCCCCGGGGGGCAGATACGCAGTATTTT. Amino acids: CASRPRGADTQYF.

This clonotype was seen a few times. CDR3 in DNA: TGTGCCACCAGTGGTCATGCCGGCGACGAGCAGTACTTC. As protein: CATSGHAGDEQYF. V is TRBV24-1 and J is TRBJ2-7; no clear D gene. The CDR3 contains 13 residues. The germline CDR1 and CDR2 sequences are KGHDR and SFDVKD. With 5 bases removed from V and 5 bases from J, the gap between germline ends came to 12 bases.

There are a few counts of this clonotype. This chain joins TRBV6-5 and TRBJ1-4, with TRBD1 as a possible D gene (6 bases). The CDR3 runs to 15 residues. The germline gives CDR1 MNHEY, CDR2 SVGAGI. The germline V and J ends were trimmed by 0 bases and 8 bases, with 13 bases remaining between them. The DNA for the CDR3 is TGTGCCAGCAGTTACTCGGGGGGCGCGGGGGAAAAACTGTTTTTT. This translates into CASSYSGGAGEKLFF.

Ten or more counts support this clonotype. The chain is built from TRBV4-2 and TRBJ2-7, with 7 nucleotides matching TRBD2. The V gene end was trimmed by 1 base and the J gene end by 1 base; junction bases not matched to a gene: 10. The V gene's germline CDR1 is LGHNA and CDR2 YNFKEQ. CDR3 length equals 17 residues. The CDR3 bases are TGTGCCAGCAGCCAAGGTTCCGGGACTACTGGGTCCTACGAGCAGTACTTC. Its protein is CASSQGSGTTGSYEQYF.

This clonotype was observed a few times. V is TRBV20-1 and J is TRBJ2-5; possibly TRBD1 or TRBD2 for D (6 bases each). In germline, CDR1 is DFQATT, CDR2 SNEGSKA (reference sequence). Trimming stripped 6 bases from V and 0 bases from J, with 17 bases between. This CDR3 has 15 amino acids. This chain's CDR3 is CSAMGLGGDQETQYF. The CDR3 nucleotides are TGCAGTGCCATGGGTCTGGGGGGCGACCAAGAGACCCAGTACTTC.

This clonotype has only a few counts. The V call is TRBV29-1, the J call TRBJ2-1; D remains unclear. There are 11 residues in the CDR3. V lost 5 bases and J lost 4, with 6 bases in between. Germline CDR1 reads SQVTM; CDR2 reads ANQGSEA. CDR3 sequence reads: CSVFSYNEQFF. Written as DNA, the CDR3 is TGCAGCGTTTTCTCGTACAATGAGCAGTTCTTC.

In this sample, this clonotype turned up many times. This rearrangement joins TRBV4-2 to TRBJ2-7, with D maybe TRBD2 (6 bases). Germline CDR1 and CDR2: LGHNA and YNFKEQ. CDR3 length: 13 amino acids. Between the trimmed V and J ends, which lost 0 bases and 7 bases, there was a span of 10 bases. The CDR3 is CASSQELRGEQYF. As DNA, the CDR3 is TGTGCCAGCAGCCAAGAGCTGCGGGGAGAGCAGTACTTC.

The J gene is TRBJ2-3, the V gene TRBV12-3 or TRBV12-4; TRBD2 matches 10 bases. The CDR3 contains 15 residues. The V segment lost 1 base and the J segment 9 bases; nucleotides outside the gene matches: 7. The CDR3 region is CASSLGATSGSTQYF. CDR3 DNA sequence: TGTGCCAGCAGTTTAGGGGCGACTAGCGGGTCGACGCAGTATTTT.

This clonotype was counted a few times. The DNA for the CDR3 is TGTGCCAGTAGTATAGACCGGGACTCCTCTCAGTACTTC. Its protein product is CASSIDRDSSQYF. This chain links TRBV19 with TRBJ2-7; tentative D call: TRBD2 (6 bases). Between the trimmed V and J ends, which lost 0 bases and 10 bases, there was a span of 13 bases. The V gene's germline CDR1 is LNHDA and CDR2 SQIVND (reference sequence). This CDR3 region has 13 residues.

This chain uses TRBV24-1 with TRBJ2-1; D is perhaps TRBD2 (5 bases). The CDR3 sequence is 14 residues long. CDR1 is KGHDR and CDR2 is SFDVKD in the germline V gene. Trimming removed 10 bases at V and 0 bases at J, with 12 bases between. The CDR3 loop is CATSSGSSYNEQFF. For the CDR3, the DNA is TGTGCCACTTCAAGCGGAAGCTCCTACAATGAGCAGTTCTTC.

This clonotype was seen a handful of times. The chain links TRBV4-2 to TRBJ2-1; 7 bases are shared with TRBD2. Germline lookup yields CDR1 LGHNA and CDR2 YNFKEQ. Losses at the gene ends were 0 bases for V and 8 bases for J; bases not matched to a gene: 10. The CDR3 contains 16 residues. The CDR3 DNA follows: TGTGCCAGCAGCCAAGATGACGAACTAGCGATAGATGAGCAGTTCTTC. Protein product: CASSQDDELAIDEQFF.

This clonotype has ten or more counts. The chain recombines TRBV25-1 with TRBJ2-7, with D possibly matching TRBD2 (5 bases). Germline CDR1 MGHDK, CDR2 SYGVNS. The CDR3 length is 15 residues. V lost 4 bases and J 4 bases, leaving 17 bases between the germline ends. CDR3 protein: CASSASGKSSYEQYF. CDR3 sequence (DNA): TGTGCCAGCAGTGCTTCCGGGAAGTCCTCATACGAGCAGTACTTC.

This sequence joins TRBV6-5 and TRBJ1-3; D is undetermined. V was shortened by 0 bases and J by 2 bases, with 14 bases between the two germline ends. Germline V gene lookup returns CDR1 MNHEY and CDR2 SVGAGI. This CDR3 is built from 17 residues. The CDR3 nucleotides are TGTGCCAGCAGTTACTCGAGTGGAGAGGGAACTGGAAACACCATATATTTT. Protein product: CASSYSSGEGTGNTIYF.

This clonotype has more than one count but fewer than ten. The V and J genes are TRBV7-9 and TRBJ2-3, with a possible D match to TRBD2 (6 bases). Germline CDR1 and CDR2: SEHNR and FQNEAQ (reference sequence). The CDR3 sequence is 13 residues long. V was shortened by 3 bases and J by 4 bases, with 8 bases between the two germline ends. In nucleotides, the CDR3 is TGTGCCAGCAGCTTTCGGGGGTCAGATACGCAGTATTTT. As protein: CASSFRGSDTQYF.

This clonotype came up a few times. This chain links TRBV9 with TRBJ2-7; TRBD2 agrees at 8 bases. CDR1 is SGDLS, CDR2 YYNGEE, per germline. CDR3 length equals 14 residues. The J segment lost 3 bases and the V segment lost 4 bases, leaving 6 bases of the junction unmatched. This CDR3 is CASSRAGGFYEQYF. The CDR3 DNA sequence: TGTGCCAGCAGCCGGGCGGGGGGCTTCTACGAGCAGTACTTC.

This clonotype was picked up many times. The V call is TRBV19, the J call TRBJ2-3; D may be TRBD2 (6 bases). Germline loops: CDR1 LNHDA, CDR2 SQIVND (reference sequence). V shed 5 bases and J shed 5 bases, with 17 bases lying between them. The CDR3 loop spans 15 amino acids. The CDR3 coding sequence is TGTGCCAGTAGTCCCGTGGTTGCGGGGCTAGATACGCAGTATTTT. Its translation is CASSPVVAGLDTQYF.

This clonotype was observed a few times. The chain combines TRBV4-3 with TRBJ1-4; D uncertain. The CDR3 totals 15 residues. V lost 4 bases, J lost 3 bases, and 12 bases lay in between. The germline CDR1 and CDR2 sequences are LGHNA and YSLEER. CDR3 loop: CASSLGIQANEKLFF. CDR3 coding DNA: TGCGCCAGCAGCCTAGGAATCCAAGCTAATGAAAAACTGTTTTTT.

The chain recombines TRBV5-1 with TRBJ2-2; D tentatively reads TRBD1 or TRBD2 (5 bases each). The CDR3 spans 15 residues. CDR1 SGHRS and CDR2 YFSETQ come from the germline V gene. The V and J ends lost 6 bases and 0 bases respectively, with 12 bases between them. CDR3 region: CASTLRGANTGELFF. DNA for the CDR3: TGCGCCAGCACCCTCCGGGGCGCGAACACCGGGGAGCTGTTTTTT.

A single count supports this clonotype. This chain links TRBV6-1 with TRBJ2-7, with D tentatively TRBD2 (6 bases). The germline CDR1 and CDR2 sequences are MNHNS and SASEGT. CDR3 size: 15 residues. With 7 bases removed from V and 2 bases from J, the gap between germline ends came to 18 bases. The CDR3 DNA reads as TGTGCCAGCACTCCAACGGAGGGTGGAACCTACGAGCAGTACTTC. Its translation is CASTPTEGGTYEQYF.